Listed below are T cell receptor beta chains from one sample, sequenced in a study of cytomegalovirus exposure and HLA in healthy donors. Libraries were prepared by immunoSEQ multiplex PCR; TCRdb keeps only in-frame clonotypes and omits some of them. The repertoire holds 110,000 or so clones, with approximately 72% as singletons. What was sequenced was PBMCs. The origin of the receptors is a young man in good health and CMV-seronegative. Both conserved end residues are part of each CDR3. D genes are given only for firm matches. A row's size may be missing; if present it is once, few, many or a size class.

j_call	clone_size	v_call	d_call	cdr3_aa	cdr3_nt
TRBJ2-3	NA	TRBV5-1	NA	CASSRRLDSSDTQYF	TGCGCCAGCAGCCGTAGACTAGATTCATCTGATACGCAGTATTTT
TRBJ1-4	NA	TRBV5-5	TRBD1	CASSGPGQAKEKLFF	TGTGCCAGCAGCGGACCGGGACAGGCTAAAGAAAAACTGTTTTTT
TRBJ2-7	NA	TRBV6-1	NA	CASSEGPPGVGSYEQYF	TGTGCCAGCAGTGAAGGGCCCCCGGGGGTGGGCTCCTACGAGCAGTACTTC
TRBJ2-3	NA	TRBV11-2	TRBD2	CASSLDRDYSTDTQYF	TGTGCCAGCAGCTTAGATCGGGACTATAGCACAGATACGCAGTATTTT
TRBJ1-1	NA	TRBV4-1	NA	CASSQESRVANTEAFF	TGCGCCAGCAGCCAAGAAAGCCGGGTCGCGAACACTGAAGCTTTCTTT
TRBJ2-2	few	TRBV19	TRBD1	CASSIPPGQATWELFF	TGTGCCAGTAGTATACCGCCGGGACAGGCCACTTGGGAGCTGTTTTTT
TRBJ2-5	NA	TRBV10-1	TRBD1	CASGQGHQETQYF	TGCGCCAGCGGACAGGGACATCAAGAGACCCAGTACTTC
TRBJ1-5	NA	TRBV5-3	NA	CARSFWLHPVPYSNQPQHF	TGTGCCAGAAGCTTTTGGTTGCACCCAGTACCATATAGCAATCAGCCCCAGCATTTT
TRBJ1-4	NA	TRBV19	TRBD1	CASSMAGTAYATNEKLFF	TGTGCCAGTAGTATGGCCGGGACAGCTTATGCAACTAATGAAAAACTGTTTTTT
TRBJ2-7	NA	TRBV5-6	TRBD1	CASSIDRGREQQYF	TGTGCCAGCAGCATTGACAGGGGGCGCGAGCAGCAGTACTTC
TRBJ1-5	once	TRBV7-8	NA	CASSLVGGGPNQPQHF	TGTGCCAGCAGCTTAGTGGGTGGGGGCCCCAATCAGCCCCAGCATTTT
TRBJ2-7	once	TRBV7-2	TRBD1	CASRPTGAYEQYF	TGTGCCAGCAGGCCGACAGGGGCCTACGAGCAGTACTTC
TRBJ2-5	NA	TRBV6-5	NA	CASSSTPAGEVTQYF	TGTGCCAGCAGTTCCACCCCAGCCGGTGAGGTGACCCAGTACTTC
TRBJ2-1	NA	TRBV27	TRBD1	CASSFPDRVGNEQFF	TGTGCCAGCAGTTTTCCGGACAGGGTAGGGAATGAGCAGTTCTTC
TRBJ2-3	many	TRBV7-9	TRBD2	CASSFSGVVRDTQYF	TGTGCCAGCAGCTTTAGCGGGGTCGTAAGAGATACGCAGTATTTT
TRBJ1-1	NA	TRBV6-5	NA	CASRQVLNTEAFF	TGTGCCAGCAGACAGGTCTTGAACACTGAAGCTTTCTTT
TRBJ1-1	NA	TRBV7-6	TRBD1	CASSTRTGMEEAFF	TGTGCCAGCAGCACTAGGACAGGAATGGAGGAAGCTTTCTTT
TRBJ1-3	NA	TRBV5-8	NA	CASHTAFSGNTIYF	TGTGCCAGCCACACAGCTTTCTCTGGAAACACCATATATTTT
TRBJ2-1	few	TRBV6-5	NA	CASSYLLFNEQFF	TGTGCCAGCAGTTACTTACTCTTTAATGAGCAGTTCTTC
TRBJ1-2	NA	TRBV5-4	TRBD1	CASSEGQGNGYTF	TGTGCCAGCAGCGAGGGACAGGGCAATGGCTACACCTTC
TRBJ1-5	NA	TRBV5-8	NA	CASSLSPQGLGNQPQHF	TGTGCCAGCAGCTTGAGTCCCCAGGGTCTGGGCAATCAGCCCCAGCATTTT
TRBJ1-3	few	TRBV5-4	NA	CASSLSGIGNTIYF	TGTGCCAGCAGCTTATCAGGGATAGGAAACACCATATATTTT